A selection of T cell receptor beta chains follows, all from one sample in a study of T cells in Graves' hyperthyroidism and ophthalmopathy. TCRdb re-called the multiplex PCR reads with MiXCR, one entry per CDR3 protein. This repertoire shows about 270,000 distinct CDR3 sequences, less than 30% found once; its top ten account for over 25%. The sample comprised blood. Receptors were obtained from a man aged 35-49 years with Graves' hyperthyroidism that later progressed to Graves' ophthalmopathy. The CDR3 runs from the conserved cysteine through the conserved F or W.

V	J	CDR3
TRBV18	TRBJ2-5	CASSPRQGALETQYF
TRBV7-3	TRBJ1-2	CASSPGMGEDNYGYTF
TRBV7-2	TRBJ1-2	CASSSPGTGNGYTF
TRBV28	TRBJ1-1	CATRTGNTEAFF
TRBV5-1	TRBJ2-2	CASSLVGTAYTGELFF
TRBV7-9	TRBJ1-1	CASSLPPPVGTEAFF
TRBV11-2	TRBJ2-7	CASNRQGLAYEQYF
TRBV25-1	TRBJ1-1	CASIAGRNTEAFF
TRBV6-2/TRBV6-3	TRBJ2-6	CASGQAGANVLTF
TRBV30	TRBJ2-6	CAGLPGRNSGANVLTF
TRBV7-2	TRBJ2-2	CASSLFRGYTGELLF
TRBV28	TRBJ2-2	CASSSIHGGTGELFF